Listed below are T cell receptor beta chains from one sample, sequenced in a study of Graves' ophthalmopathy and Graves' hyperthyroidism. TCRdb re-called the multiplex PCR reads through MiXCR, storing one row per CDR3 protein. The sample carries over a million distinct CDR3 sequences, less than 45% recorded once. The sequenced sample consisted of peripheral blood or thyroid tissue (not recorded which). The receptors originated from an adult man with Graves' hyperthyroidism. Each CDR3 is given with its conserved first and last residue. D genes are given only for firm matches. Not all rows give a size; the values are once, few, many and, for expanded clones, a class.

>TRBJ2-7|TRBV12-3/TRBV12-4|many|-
CASSLTAAYEQYF
TGTGCCAGCAGTCTAACAGCAGCCTACGAGCAGTACTTC
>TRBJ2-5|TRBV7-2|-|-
CASSITPGPTRTQETQYF
TGTGCCAGCAGCATAACTCCGGGGCCCACTAGAACACAAGAGACCCAGTACTTC
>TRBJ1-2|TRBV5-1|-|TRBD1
CASSLAGTDYTNYGYTF
TGCGCCAGCAGCTTGGCCGGGACAGATTACACTAACTATGGCTACACCTTC
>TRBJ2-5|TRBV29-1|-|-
CSGGAYQETQYF
TGCAGCGGGGGGGCTTACCAAGAGACCCAGTACTTC
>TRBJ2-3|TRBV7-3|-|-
CASSLNSPDTQYF
TGTGCCAGCAGCTTAAATAGCCCAGATACGCAGTATTTT
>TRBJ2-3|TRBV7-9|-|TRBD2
CASRGGSHTDTQYF
TGTGCCAGCAGAGGCGGGAGCCACACAGATACGCAGTATTTT
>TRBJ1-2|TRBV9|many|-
CASSVGVYGYTF
TGTGCCAGCAGCGTAGGCGTCTATGGCTACACCTTC
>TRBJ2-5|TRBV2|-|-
CASSQSVGIQETQYF
TGTGCCAGCAGCCAATCCGTAGGAATACAAGAGACCCAGTACTTC
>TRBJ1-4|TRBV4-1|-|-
CASSQGRGAGKVKLFF
TGCGCCAGCAGCCAAGGACGCGGGGCGGGGAAGGTAAAACTGTTTTTT
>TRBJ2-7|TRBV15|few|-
CATSRDVGSYEQYF
TGTGCCACCAGCAGAGATGTGGGTTCCTACGAGCAGTACTTC
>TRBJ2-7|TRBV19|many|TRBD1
CASSPSGTVAYEQYF
TGTGCCAGTAGTCCTTCCGGGACAGTTGCCTACGAGCAGTACTTC
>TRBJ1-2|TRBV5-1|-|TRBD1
CASSLEAGGKYGYTF
TGCGCCAGCAGCTTGGAGGCAGGGGGTAAGTATGGCTACACCTTC
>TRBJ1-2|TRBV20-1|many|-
CSARDGADPVGYGYTF
TGCAGTGCTAGAGATGGCGCTGATCCTGTTGGCTATGGCTACACCTTC
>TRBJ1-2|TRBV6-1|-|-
CASSFTTAYGYTF
TGTGCCAGCAGCTTCACGACAGCTTATGGCTACACCTTC
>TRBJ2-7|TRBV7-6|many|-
CASSSDGLGYEQYF
TGTGCCAGCAGCTCCGACGGGCTCGGGTACGAGCAGTACTTC
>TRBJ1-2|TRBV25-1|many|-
CASSDIGARANYGYTF
TGTGCCAGCAGTGATATAGGGGCGAGGGCTAACTATGGCTACACCTTC
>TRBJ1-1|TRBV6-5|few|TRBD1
CASREDRDRNTEAFF
TGTGCCAGCAGGGAAGACAGGGATCGGAACACTGAAGCTTTCTTT
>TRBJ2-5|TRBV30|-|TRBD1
CAWSIQGAQYF
TGTGCCTGGAGTATACAGGGGGCCCAGTACTTC
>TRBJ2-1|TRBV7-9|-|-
CASSSLLSYNEQFF
TGTGCCAGCAGCTCTCTACTGTCGTACAATGAGCAGTTCTTC
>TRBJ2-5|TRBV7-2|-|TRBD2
CASSSQPTSGRAETQYF
TGTGCCAGCAGCTCCCAGCCGACTAGCGGGAGGGCGGAGACCCAGTACTTC
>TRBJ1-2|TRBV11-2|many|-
CASSLDRAGYGYTF
TGTGCCAGCAGCTTAGACCGCGCGGGCTATGGCTACACCTTC
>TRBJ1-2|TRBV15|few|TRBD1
CATSRDVGTGDGYTF
TGTGCCACCAGCAGAGATGTCGGGACAGGGGATGGCTACACCTTC
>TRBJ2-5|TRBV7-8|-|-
CASSLGRSPQYF
TGTGCCAGCAGCTTAGGCCGCAGCCCCCAGTACTTC
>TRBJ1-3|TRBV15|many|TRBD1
CATSTTGGIGGNTIYF
TGTGCCACCAGTACCACAGGGGGCATCGGTGGAAACACCATATATTTT
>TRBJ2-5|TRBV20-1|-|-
CSARDWSRTTLQETQYF
TGCAGTGCTAGAGATTGGAGCCGAACAACCCTCCAAGAGACCCAGTACTTC
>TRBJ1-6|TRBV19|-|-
CASTGVNSPLHF
TGTGCCAGTACTGGGGTTAATTCACCCCTCCACTTT
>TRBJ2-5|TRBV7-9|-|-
CASSLTGRSQETQYF
TGTGCCAGCAGCCTTACAGGGCGTAGTCAAGAGACCCAGTACTTC
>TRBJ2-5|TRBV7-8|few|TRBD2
CASSLAGTSGTETQYF
TGTGCCAGCAGCTTAGCTGGGACTAGCGGGACGGAGACCCAGTACTTC
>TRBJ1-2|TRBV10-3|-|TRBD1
CASLGTGPHSDTF
TGTGCCAGCCTTGGGACAGGGCCCCATTCAGACACCTTC
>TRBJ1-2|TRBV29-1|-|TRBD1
CSARTGPSDYGYTF
TGCAGCGCCAGGACAGGGCCTTCAGACTATGGCTACACCTTC
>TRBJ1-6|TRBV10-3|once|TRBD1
CAISGRGQGANSPLHF
TGTGCCATCAGTGGCCGAGGGCAGGGGGCGAATTCACCCCTCCACTTT
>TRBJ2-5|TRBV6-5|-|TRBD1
CASSPGGEGTQETQYF
TGTGCCAGCAGCCCAGGGGGAGAAGGGACCCAAGAGACCCAGTACTTC
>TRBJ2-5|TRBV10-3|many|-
CAIHVGETQYF
TGTGCCATCCATGTGGGAGAGACCCAGTACTTC
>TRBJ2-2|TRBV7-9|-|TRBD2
CATSLGSGGAGELFF
TGTGCCACCAGTCTCGGGAGCGGGGGGGCCGGGGAGCTGTTTTTT
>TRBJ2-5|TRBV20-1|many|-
CSASTGSRETQYF
TGCAGTGCTTCGACCGGGAGTCGAGAGACCCAGTACTTC
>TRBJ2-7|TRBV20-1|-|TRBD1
CSATGDGGEQYF
TGCAGTGCCACAGGGGACGGAGGTGAGCAGTACTTC
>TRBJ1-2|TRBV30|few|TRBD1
CAWRDRVSGYGYTF
TGTGCCTGGAGAGACAGGGTCTCGGGCTATGGCTACACCTTC
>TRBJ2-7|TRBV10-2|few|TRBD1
CASSEPDREYAEQYF
TGCGCCAGCAGTGAGCCGGACAGGGAGTACGCCGAGCAGTACTTC
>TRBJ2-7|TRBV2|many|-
CATNRDIAYEQYF
TGTGCCACAAATAGGGACATTGCCTACGAGCAGTACTTC
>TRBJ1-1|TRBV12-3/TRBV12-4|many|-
CASSFYLEAFF
TGTGCCAGCAGTTTCTACCTGGAAGCTTTCTTT
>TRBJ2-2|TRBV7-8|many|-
CASSPFGPDTGELFF
TGTGCCAGCAGCCCATTTGGACCTGACACCGGGGAGCTGTTTTTT
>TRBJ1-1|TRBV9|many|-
CASSDDGQNTEAFF
TGTGCCAGCAGCGATGACGGGCAGAACACTGAAGCTTTCTTT
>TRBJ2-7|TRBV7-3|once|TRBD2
CASSFSPGLAETYEQYF
TGTGCCAGCAGCTTCAGTCCGGGACTAGCGGAAACCTACGAGCAGTACTTC
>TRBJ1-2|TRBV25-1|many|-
CASSESRNYGYTF
TGTGCCAGCAGTGAATCCAGGAACTATGGCTACACCTTC
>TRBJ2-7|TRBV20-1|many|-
CSARYLRPYEQYF
TGCAGTGCTAGATACCTAAGGCCCTACGAGCAGTACTTC
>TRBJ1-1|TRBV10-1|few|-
CASSEAFNTEAFF
TGCGCCAGCAGTGAGGCGTTTAACACTGAAGCTTTCTTT
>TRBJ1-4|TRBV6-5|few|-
CASSPDRTANEKLFF
TGTGCCAGCAGTCCAGACAGGACAGCTAATGAAAAACTGTTTTTT
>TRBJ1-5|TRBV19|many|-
CASSTDSPLTPQHF
TGTGCCAGTAGCACCGACAGCCCCTTAACGCCCCAGCATTTT
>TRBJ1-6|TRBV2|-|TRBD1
CASSVAGGSPLHF
TGTGCCAGCAGTGTCGCAGGGGGATCACCCCTCCACTTT
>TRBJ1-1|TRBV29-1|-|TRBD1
CSEGQVDTEAFF
TGCAGCGAAGGACAGGTGGACACTGAAGCTTTCTTT
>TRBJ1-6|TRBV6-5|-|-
CASYRMSSYNSPLHF
TGTGCCAGTTACAGGATGAGCTCCTATAATTCACCCCTCCACTTT
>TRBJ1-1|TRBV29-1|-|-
CSVHRQNTEAFF
TGCAGCGTTCATAGACAGAACACTGAAGCTTTCTTT
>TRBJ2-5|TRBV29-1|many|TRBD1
CSVDHYRGLRETQYF
TGCAGCGTTGATCACTACAGGGGTTTGAGAGAGACCCAGTACTTC
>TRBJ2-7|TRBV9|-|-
CASSVDPGAYEQYF
TGTGCCAGCAGCGTAGACCCAGGGGCCTACGAGCAGTACTTC
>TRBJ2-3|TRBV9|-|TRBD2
CASSLLSGTQYF
TGTGCCAGCAGCTTACTAAGCGGGACCCAGTATTTT